This TCR beta chain was observed in a study of post-analysis software for immune sequencing data. For the study at large: Progressive-relapsing, secondary progressive and relapsing-remitting multiple sclerosis were among the disease courses included.

On this clonotype itself: Its matching antigen is unknown.

Built from TCR beta cDNA, the libraries had unique molecular identifiers in them. MiXCR was run by TCRdb on the PCR reads, yielding one entry per CDR3 protein. The table shows approximately 770,000 distinct CDR3 sequences, with roughly 46% occurring only once. Regarding the study as a whole: Elevated frequency relative to controls characterized several TRBV segments in patients, TRBV5-6, TRBV5-1 and TRBV20-1 among them. When the samples were clustered directly with F measure, those that had been prepared in the same batch showed strong co-clustering. Controls showed significantly higher normalized Chao1 diversity than did multiple sclerosis patients.

The CDR3 length is 12 residues. Trimming pared 3 bases from V and 7 bases from J, leaving 10 bases between. In germline, CDR1 is MNHEY, CDR2 SMNVEV (reference sequence). This sequence was found in a girl aged 5-17 years with multiple sclerosis. Sample: blood. The chain joins TRBV27 to TRBJ2-7, with D perhaps TRBD2 (5 bases). The CDR3 loop is CASSFGGNEQYF. The CDR3, as DNA: TGTGCCAGCAGTTTTGGAGGCAATGAGCAGTACTTC.